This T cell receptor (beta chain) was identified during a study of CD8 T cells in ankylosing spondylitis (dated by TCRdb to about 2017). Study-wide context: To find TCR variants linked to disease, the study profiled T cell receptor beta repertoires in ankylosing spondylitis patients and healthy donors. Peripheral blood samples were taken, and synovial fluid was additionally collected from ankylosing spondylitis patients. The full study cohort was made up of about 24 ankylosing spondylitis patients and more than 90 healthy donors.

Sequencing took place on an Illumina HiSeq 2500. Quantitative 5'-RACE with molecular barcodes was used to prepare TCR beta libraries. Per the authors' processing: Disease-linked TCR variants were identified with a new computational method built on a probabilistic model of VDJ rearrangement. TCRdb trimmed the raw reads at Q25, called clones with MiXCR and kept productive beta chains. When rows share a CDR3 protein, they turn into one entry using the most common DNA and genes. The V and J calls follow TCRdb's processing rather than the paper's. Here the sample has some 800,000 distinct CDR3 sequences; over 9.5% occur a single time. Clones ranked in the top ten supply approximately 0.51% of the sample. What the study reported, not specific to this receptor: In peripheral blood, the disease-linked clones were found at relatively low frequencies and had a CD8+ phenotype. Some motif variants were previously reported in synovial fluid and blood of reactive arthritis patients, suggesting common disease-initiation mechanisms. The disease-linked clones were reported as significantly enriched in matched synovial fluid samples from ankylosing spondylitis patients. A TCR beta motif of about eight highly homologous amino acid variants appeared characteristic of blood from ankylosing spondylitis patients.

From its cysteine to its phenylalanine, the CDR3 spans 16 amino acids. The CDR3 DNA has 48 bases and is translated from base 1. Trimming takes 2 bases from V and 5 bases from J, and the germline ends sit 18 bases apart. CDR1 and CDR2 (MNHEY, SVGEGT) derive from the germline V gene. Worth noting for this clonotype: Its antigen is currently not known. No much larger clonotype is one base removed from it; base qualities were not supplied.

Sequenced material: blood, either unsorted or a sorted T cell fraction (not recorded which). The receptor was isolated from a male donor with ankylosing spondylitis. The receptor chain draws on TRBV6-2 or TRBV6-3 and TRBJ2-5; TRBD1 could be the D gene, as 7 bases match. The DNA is TGTGCCAGCAGTTACGACCAGGGGGGCTTCAGGGAGACCCAGTACTTC. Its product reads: CASSYDQGGFRETQYF.